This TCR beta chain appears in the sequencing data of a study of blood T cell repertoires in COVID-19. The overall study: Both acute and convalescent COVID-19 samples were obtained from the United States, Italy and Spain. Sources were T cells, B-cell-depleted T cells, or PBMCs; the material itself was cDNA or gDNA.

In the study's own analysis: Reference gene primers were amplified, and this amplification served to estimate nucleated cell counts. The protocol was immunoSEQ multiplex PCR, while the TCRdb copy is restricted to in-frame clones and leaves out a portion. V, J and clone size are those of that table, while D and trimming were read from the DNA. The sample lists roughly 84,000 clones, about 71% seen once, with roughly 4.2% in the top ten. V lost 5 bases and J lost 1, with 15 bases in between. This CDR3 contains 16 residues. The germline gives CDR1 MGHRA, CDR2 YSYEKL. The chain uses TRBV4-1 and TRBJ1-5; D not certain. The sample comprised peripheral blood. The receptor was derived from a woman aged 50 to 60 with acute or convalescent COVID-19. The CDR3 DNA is TGCGCCAGCAGCATAATCCAGGTTGGAAGCAATCAGCCCCAGCATTTT. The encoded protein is CASSIIQVGSNQPQHF.